The 14 T cell receptor beta chains listed next were all sequenced from one sample in a study of T cells in Graves' hyperthyroidism and ophthalmopathy. Amplification yielded TCR beta CDR3 regions, with RNA transcripts as the source. RT-PCR in the first round (using the HTBI primer set) targeted the TCR CDR3. TCRdb called the multiplex PCR reads again in MiXCR, with one record for every CDR3 protein. The sample consists of about 640,000 distinct CDR3 sequences, less than 25% of them appearing once. Sequenced input: blood. These receptor sequences come from a man under 40 with Graves' ophthalmopathy.

There are many counts of this clonotype. The chain employs TRBV6-1 and TRBJ1-6; TRBD1 agrees at 10 bases. Per the germline V gene, CDR1 is MNHNS and CDR2 is SASEGT. After removal of 8 bases from V and 9 bases from J, the junction contained 7 bases not matched to a gene. This CDR3 has 14 amino acids. CDR3 region: CASWRQGASSPLHF. The CDR3, as DNA: TGTGCCAGCTGGAGACAGGGGGCAAGTTCACCCCTCCACTTT.

This chain links TRBV6-1 with TRBJ1-6; D might be TRBD1 (5 bases). The CDR3 extends over 13 amino acids. The germline V and J ends were trimmed by 3 bases and 15 bases, with 15 bases remaining between them. Germline CDR1 reads MNHNS; CDR2 reads SASEGT. The CDR3 here is CASSERGDGRLHF. CDR3 bases: TGTGCCAGCAGTGAGAGAGGGGACGGACGCCTCCACTTT.

This rearrangement joins TRBV7-9 to TRBJ1-1; D is undetermined. V lost 4 bases and J lost 6, with 12 bases in between. Germline assignment: CDR1 SEHNR and CDR2 FQNEAQ (reference sequence). The CDR3 consists of 13 residues. The CDR3 coding sequence is TGTGCCAGCAGCTGGAACGACCGCCCTGAAGCTTTCTTT. Residues: CASSWNDRPEAFF.

This clonotype was counted between two and nine times. J is TRBJ1-4 and V is TRBV29-1; no clear D gene. The V gene lost 6 bases and the J gene lost 0 bases, with 8 bases spanning the gap. Germline V gene data show CDR1 as SQVTM and CDR2 as ANQGSEA. The CDR3 is 13 residues long. Here the CDR3 reads CSVAEATNEKLFF. The CDR3 DNA follows: TGCAGCGTCGCCGAAGCAACTAATGAAAAACTGTTTTTT.

This clonotype has a count of ten or more. The chain has TRBV20-1 and TRBJ1-1; TRBD1 is a possible D gene (6 bases). The germline CDR1 and CDR2 sequences are DFQATT and SNEGSKA (reference sequence). The V gene lost 0 bases and the J gene lost 3 bases, with 14 bases spanning the gap. This CDR3 has 15 residues. CDR3 residues: CSARDPYAGDTEAFF. In nucleotides, the CDR3 is TGCAGTGCTAGAGATCCCTATGCAGGGGACACTGAAGCTTTCTTT.

The V and J genes are TRBV5-5 and TRBJ1-3; maybe TRBD1 (5 bases). Germline V gives CDR1 SGHKS, CDR2 YYEKEE (reference sequence). Trimming cost V 4 bases and J 4 bases, with 12 bases left between them. The CDR3 spans 14 residues. CDR3 sequence (DNA): TGTGCCAGCAGCACGACAGTAGAAGGAAACACCATATATTTT. This translates into CASSTTVEGNTIYF.

The sample holds many counts of this clonotype. V and J are TRBV5-1 and TRBJ1-1; a weak D match, TRBD1 (5 bases). This CDR3 has 14 residues. V lost 4 bases, J lost 0 bases, and 10 bases lay in between. Germline CDR1 SGHRS, CDR2 YFSETQ. The CDR3 DNA reads as TGCGCCAGCAGCCAGGGACGGATGAACACTGAAGCTTTCTTT. Protein product: CASSQGRMNTEAFF.

This clonotype came up many times. The chain recombines TRBV5-1 with TRBJ2-1, with D perhaps matching TRBD1 (6 bases). The CDR3 consists of 16 residues. The V end was cut by 0 bases, the J end by 2 bases, with 12 bases between. Per the germline V gene, CDR1 is SGHRS and CDR2 is YFSETQ. The DNA of the CDR3 is TGCGCCAGCAGCTTGGTTTGGACAGTCGCCTACAATGAGCAGTTCTTC. Amino acid sequence: CASSLVWTVAYNEQFF.

This clonotype was recorded many times. The gene calls are TRBV9 and TRBJ2-5; D may be TRBD2 (5 bases). Germline V gene lookup returns CDR1 SGDLS and CDR2 YYNGEE. The CDR3 is made up of 13 amino acids. The ends were cut back, 3 bases at V and 5 bases at J, with 11 bases in the middle. The CDR3 protein is CASSAGSTETQYF. CDR3 DNA sequence: TGTGCCAGCAGCGCTGGGAGTACGGAGACCCAGTACTTC. The full variable domain, with the rest looked up from reference TRBV9 and TRBJ2-5, is DSGVTQTPKHLITATGQRVTLRCSPRSGDLSVYWYQQSLDQGLQFLIQYYNGEERAKGNILERFSAQQFPDLHSELNLSSLELGDSALYFCASSAGSTETQYFGPGTRLLVL.

In this sample, this clonotype turned up many times. The V call is TRBV5-1, the J call TRBJ2-1; 8 positions agree with TRBD2. The CDR3 runs to 15 residues. CDR1 and CDR2 from the germline V gene are SGHRS and YFSETQ. After removal of 0 bases from V and 6 bases from J, the junction contained 5 bases not matched to a gene. The DNA of the CDR3 is TGCGCCAGCAGCTTGGTAGCGGGGACTAGCAATGAGCAGTTCTTC. Translated: CASSLVAGTSNEQFF. The complete variable domain, with remaining parts taken from reference TRBV5-1 and TRBJ2-1, reads KAGVTQTPRYLIKTRGQQVTLSCSPISGHRSVSWYQQTPGQGLQFLFEYFSETQRNKGNFPGRFSGRQFSNSRSEMNVSTLELGDSALYLCASSLVAGTSNEQFFGPGTRLTVL.

This clonotype was picked up many times. The chain joins TRBV6-2 or TRBV6-3 to TRBJ2-5, with TRBD2 matching over 11 bases. The CDR3 loop spans 15 amino acids. V shed 2 bases, J shed 3 bases, and the junction held 2 bases outside the gene matches. The germline CDR1 and CDR2 sequences are MNHEY and SVGEGT. The CDR3 sequence is CASSYGTSGKETQYF. In DNA form, the CDR3 reads TGTGCCAGCAGTTACGGGACTAGCGGCAAAGAGACCCAGTACTTC.

This clonotype appeared a few times. V usage is TRBV6-1 and J usage is TRBJ2-1, with D possibly TRBD2 on 6 matching bases. Germline CDR1 is MNHNS and CDR2 is SASEGT. The CDR3 sequence is 15 residues long. Trimming stripped 4 bases from V and 8 bases from J, with 18 bases between. The CDR3 here is CASSGSGTAYDEQFF. The CDR3 DNA reads as TGTGCCAGCAGTGGTTCCGGGACTGCGTACGATGAGCAGTTCTTC.

This clonotype was detected many times. The chain combines TRBV30 with TRBJ1-1; no firm D call. V was shortened by 5 bases and J by 6 bases, with 10 bases between the two germline ends. The germline CDR1 and CDR2 sequences are GTSNPN and SVGIG (reference sequence). The CDR3 has 11 residues. In nucleotides, the CDR3 is TGTGCCTGGGGACCTAAAGCTGAAGCTTTCTTT. Translating it yields CAWGPKAEAFF.

This chain connects TRBV7-2 to TRBJ2-2; possible D gene TRBD2, 7 bases. Germline CDR1 is SGHTA and CDR2 is FQGNSA. V dropped 5 bases and J dropped 5 bases, with 15 bases sitting between them. This CDR3 has 15 residues. This chain's CDR3 is CASSPGEGETGELFF. DNA of the CDR3: TGTGCCAGCAGCCCGGGGGAGGGGGAAACCGGGGAGCTGTTTTTT.